Each of the 4 T cell receptor beta chains below was sequenced from the same sample in a study of T cell repertoires in cytomegalovirus infection. TCRdb used MiXCR to reprocess the reads, holding one entry per CDR3 protein. The sample records some 940,000 distinct CDR3 sequences, around 32% being singletons. The antigens of these receptors remain unknown. The input for sequencing was cultured CD8+ T cells from PBMCs, taken from culture after CMV antigen stimulation. Receptor source: a human donor in good health (CMV status not recorded). Some clones in this sample may be carry-over from other donors' samples.

Concerning this clonotype: The CDR3 carries no conserved terminal phenylalanine or tryptophan, so it likely arises from a read error. This chain links TRBV7-4 with TRBJ2-3, with D maybe TRBD2 (5 bases). The germline V gene encodes CDR1 SGHVT and CDR2 SQSDAQ. V dropped 5 bases and J dropped 1 base, with 16 bases sitting between them. There are 16 residues in the CDR3. CDR3 protein: CASSPPKGGGTDTQYL. CDR3 DNA sequence: TGTGCCAGCAGCCCCCCGAAAGGAGGCGGCACAGATACGCAGTATCTT.

There are a few counts of this clonotype. The V and J genes are TRBV10-3 and TRBJ2-7; D possibly corresponds to TRBD1 (6 bases). In germline, CDR1 is ENHRY, CDR2 SYGVKD. There are 12 residues in the CDR3. Trimming left V 2 bases short and J 5 bases short, with 7 bases between. The CDR3 coding sequence is TGTGCCATCAGTGAGAACAGGGACGAGCAGTACGTC. Protein sequence: CAISENRDEQYV.

The chain carries TRBV12-3 or TRBV12-4 and TRBJ2-5; either TRBD1 or TRBD2 may fit D (5 bases each). V lost 5 bases, J lost 5 bases, and 18 bases lay in between. CDR3 length: 15 amino acids. CDR3 sequence: CASSVPGRHGETQYF. The CDR3 DNA reads TGTGCCAGCAGTGTGCCGGGACGTCATGGGGAGACCCAGTACTTC.

Concerning this clonotype: One end of the junction does not line up with germline, which may come from a read error. V usage is TRBV6-8 and J usage is TRBJ2-1, with 8 bases matching TRBD2. This CDR3 is built from 18 residues. The germline CDR1 and CDR2 sequences are MNHGY and SAAAGT. This CDR3 is CASSYSNPLAGSYNEQIF. CDR3 DNA: TGTGCCAGCAGTTACTCGAATCCCCTAGCGGGCTCCTACAATGAGCAGATCTTC.